Listed here are 20 T cell receptor beta chains from one sample, sequenced in a study of T cell clusters in autoimmune cytopenias. TRB was amplified from roughly 270 ng of peripheral blood genomic DNA per sample. TRB rearrangements were amplified by touch-down multiplex PCR with mixed TRB-A/B primers. TCRdb reprocessed the multiplex PCR reads, with one entry per CDR3 protein and no DNA. The sample has roughly 5,000 distinct CDR3 sequences; the top ten hold around 19%. Material: peripheral blood. These receptors were taken from a human donor with an autoimmune cytopenia or autoimmune hepatitis (not recorded which).

This sequence joins TRBV10-3 and TRBJ1-1; there is no DNA to check the TCRdb D call of TRBD1. CDR1 is ENHRY, CDR2 SYGVKD, per germline. The CDR3 covers 14 residues. The CDR3 loop is CAIQTTGLNTEAFF.

Considering frequency, this clonotype is medium-sized. The gene calls are TRBV29-1 and TRBJ1-1; TCRdb's D call, TRBD1, is unchecked because there is no DNA. The germline gives CDR1 SQVTM, CDR2 ANQGSEA. The CDR3 totals 13 residues. The chain's CDR3 is CSVEDTGVAEAFF.

V gene TRBV20-1 combines with J gene TRBJ1-6. CDR1 and CDR2 from the germline V gene are DFQATT and SNEGSKA (reference sequence). The CDR3 totals 14 residues. CDR3 protein: CSARLSWTNSPLHF.

Measured by frequency, this clonotype is medium-sized. This chain connects TRBV19 to TRBJ2-5; TCRdb's D gene call, TRBD1, goes unchecked for lack of DNA. The CDR3 runs to 13 residues. The germline CDR1 and CDR2 sequences are LNHDA and SQIVND (reference sequence). The CDR3 loop reads CASRDSIQETQYF.

This clonotype shows up as medium-sized by frequency. The J gene is TRBJ1-2, the V gene TRBV5-6; without DNA, the TCRdb call of TRBD1 cannot be checked. Germline V CDR1 and CDR2: SGHDT, YYEEEE. The CDR3 is 14 residues long. CDR3 loop: CASSPDDRGHGYTF.

This clonotype is called medium-sized based on its frequency. This chain uses TRBV6-4 with TRBJ2-1; TCRdb's assignment of TRBD1 cannot be checked, as there is no DNA. Germline CDR1 MRHNA, CDR2 SNTAGT. CDR3 length equals 15 residues. The CDR3: CASSRQGAIPNEQFF.

By frequency, this clonotype is medium-sized. CDR3 protein: CASSFQSGSRDEQYF. V is TRBV7-9 and J is TRBJ2-7. From germline, CDR1 is SEHNR and CDR2 FQNEAQ (reference sequence). This CDR3 spans 15 amino acids.

This clonotype is medium-sized by frequency. This chain connects TRBV6-1 to TRBJ2-3; the D call of TRBD2 rests on TCRdb alone, since no DNA is present to check it. The CDR3 consists of 16 residues. Germline V gene sequence: CDR1 MNHNS, CDR2 SASEGT. The CDR3 region is CASSEARTSGSDTQYF.

V gene TRBV6-6 combines with J gene TRBJ2-1; TCRdb lists TRBD1, though no DNA is available to test this call. The CDR3 is made up of 16 amino acids. The V gene's germline CDR1 is MNHNY and CDR2 SVGAGI (reference sequence). CDR3 sequence: CASTRLQGTSYNEQFF.

Its frequency marks this clonotype as medium-sized. The chain couples TRBV20-1 to TRBJ2-3; TCRdb indicates TRBD2, and absent DNA this call remains unverified. This CDR3 is 15 amino acids long. Germline assignment: CDR1 DFQATT and CDR2 SNEGSKA (reference sequence). The CDR3 sequence: CSARIAGGHTDTQYF.

Judged by frequency, this clonotype is medium-sized (0.01 to 0.1%). The CDR3 loop is CASSDGTSGTDTQYF. The chain uses TRBV18 and TRBJ2-3; TCRdb's D gene call, TRBD2, goes unchecked for lack of DNA. The CDR3 covers 15 residues. Germline V lookup: CDR1 KGHSH, CDR2 LQKENI.

This clonotype ranks as medium-sized in terms of frequency. The chain has TRBV6-1 and TRBJ1-1. Germline CDR1 MNHNS, CDR2 SASEGT. The CDR3 length is 14 residues. CDR3 amino acids: CASSSGTKNTEAFF.

The chain has TRBV24-1 and TRBJ2-3; the TCRdb D gene call, TRBD1, has no DNA to confirm it. CDR1 is KGHDR, CDR2 SFDVKD, per germline. The CDR3 runs 15 residues. The CDR3 sequence: CATSDFSGGTDTQYF.

The genes are TRBV12-3 or TRBV12-4 and TRBJ1-5. CDR3 length: 13 amino acids. CDR3 in amino acids: CASSQSSNQPQHF.

This clonotype registers medium-sized by frequency. The chain uses TRBV7-3 and TRBJ2-5; TCRdb names TRBD1, which stays unverified in the absence of DNA. Germline-derived CDR1 and CDR2 are SGHTA and FQGTGA. The CDR3 contains 17 residues. The CDR3 is CASSHKTGVVHKETQYF.

This rearrangement joins TRBV6-1 to TRBJ2-2. The germline CDR1 and CDR2 sequences are MNHNS and SASEGT. The CDR3 totals 16 residues. The CDR3 spells CASSAQLNRNTGELFF.

This clonotype ranks as medium-sized in terms of frequency. CDR3 residues: CASSFSYPSSTNEKLFF. The V gene is TRBV27, the J gene TRBJ1-4. CDR1 is MNHEY and CDR2 is SMNVEV in the germline V gene (reference sequence). The CDR3 covers 17 residues.

The chain recombines TRBV6-5 with TRBJ1-1. Germline CDR1 reads MNHEY; CDR2 reads SVGAGI. The CDR3 is 15 amino acids. CDR3 loop: CASSLYRDFGTEAFF.

This clonotype ranks as medium-sized in terms of frequency. The chain uses TRBV6-5 and TRBJ2-7; the TCRdb call, TRBD2, lacks DNA for checking. The CDR3 spans 12 residues. CDR1 is MNHEY and CDR2 is SVGAGI in the germline V gene. The CDR3: CASFTSGYEQYF.

The chain couples TRBV10-3 to TRBJ2-7. The length of the CDR3 is 17 residues. CDR1 and CDR2 from the germline V gene are ENHRY and SYGVKD. The CDR3 reads CAISESGRQYGSYEQYF.